The 9 T cell receptor beta chains below come from one sample, sequenced in a study of OX40 agonist ivuxolimab in advanced cancers. TCRdb keeps only in-frame clones here, not all; method: immunoSEQ multiplex PCR. The data show some 95,000 clones, roughly 89% seen once. Sequencing was performed on CD4+ or CD8+ T cells sorted from blood, taken in a trial of the OX40 agonist ivuxolimab. Receptor source: an adult with an advanced solid tumor such as melanoma, head and neck, liver or kidney cancer.

The rearrangement uses TRBV6-6 and TRBJ1-5, with D tentatively TRBD1 (5 bases). This CDR3 has 15 amino acids. Trimming removed 6 bases from V and 2 bases from J, with 14 bases in between. The germline V gene encodes CDR1 MNHNY and CDR2 SVGAGI (reference sequence). The CDR3 spells CASRVRGGGNQPQHF. The DNA of the CDR3 is TGTGCCAGCAGAGTCCGGGGCGGGGGCAATCAGCCCCAGCATTTT.

This chain uses TRBV28 with TRBJ1-2; D is uncertain. Germline values: CDR1 MDHEN, CDR2 SYDVKM. The CDR3 spans 13 residues. Trimming cost V 4 bases and J 3 bases, with 9 bases left between them. The DNA for the CDR3 is TGTGCCAGCAGTTCCGTGGGATACTATGGCTACACCTTC. This codes for CASSSVGYYGYTF.

The chain couples TRBV7-2 to TRBJ2-5, with a weak D call TRBD2 (5 bases). The CDR3 covers 14 residues. CDR1 is SGHTA, CDR2 FQGNSA, per germline. Trimming took off 4 bases at V and 5 bases at J, with 14 bases between the two ends. CDR3 amino acids: CASSSNGLGETQYF. In nucleotides, the CDR3 is TGTGCCAGCAGCTCAAACGGACTCGGGGAGACCCAGTACTTC.

The gene calls are TRBV2 and TRBJ1-2, with TRBD1 matching 10 bases. Per germline, CDR1 SNHLY and CDR2 FYNNEI. This CDR3 comprises 15 residues. V lost 5 bases, J lost 2 bases, and 5 bases stayed unmatched. The CDR3 region has the DNA TGTGCCAGCAGTATACCGGGACAGGGGAACTATGGCTACACCTTC. Protein sequence: CASSIPGQGNYGYTF.

This clone was counted a few times. This chain uses TRBV19 with TRBJ2-6, with TRBD1 matching 10 bases. The CDR3 spans 17 residues. Germline V lookup: CDR1 LNHDA, CDR2 SQIVND (reference sequence). With V trimmed by 5 bases and J by 2 bases, 6 bases remained unmatched. The CDR3 DNA reads TGTGCCAGTAGTGCGGGGACAGGGGAACCTGGGGCCAACGTCCTGACTTTC. Translating it yields CASSAGTGEPGANVLTF. The whole variable domain, remainder taken from reference TRBV19 and TRBJ2-6, is DGGITQSPKYLFRKEGQNVTLSCEQNLNHDAMYWYRQDPGQGLRLIYYSQIVNDFQKGDIAEGYSVSREKKESFPLTVTSAQKNPTAFYLCASSAGTGEPGANVLTFGAGSRLTVL.

This clone appeared a few times. The rearrangement uses TRBV7-8 and TRBJ2-7; D is uncertain. Germline V lookup: CDR1 SGHVS, CDR2 FQNEAQ. There are 11 residues in the CDR3. Trimming stripped 0 bases from V and 5 bases from J, with 2 bases between. The CDR3 loop is CASSLADEQYF. In DNA form, the CDR3 reads TGTGCCAGCAGCTTAGCAGACGAGCAGTACTTC.

CDR3 loop: CASSDVNLGSYNEQFF. CDR3 nucleotide sequence: TGTGCCAGCAGTGATGTCAATCTGGGCTCCTACAATGAGCAGTTCTTC. The chain employs TRBV25-1 and TRBJ2-1; no firm D call. The ends were cut back, 3 bases at V and 0 bases at J, with 12 bases in the middle. The CDR3 runs 16 residues. Germline loops: CDR1 MGHDK, CDR2 SYGVNS.

The CDR3 DNA reads as TGCGCCAGCAGCCGCCGGACAGGGGGTCCTCTGACAGATACGCAGTATTTT. Residues: CASSRRTGGPLTDTQYF. The rearrangement links TRBV5-1 to TRBJ2-3; 10 bases agree with TRBD1. V dropped 4 bases and J dropped 3; count of bases not matched to a gene: 11. The CDR3 loop spans 17 amino acids. Looked up from germline, CDR1 is SGHRS and CDR2 is YFSETQ. The whole variable domain, filled in from reference TRBV5-1 and TRBJ2-3, reads KAGVTQTPRYLIKTRGQQVTLSCSPISGHRSVSWYQQTPGQGLQFLFEYFSETQRNKGNFPGRFSGRQFSNSRSEMNVSTLELGDSALYLCASSRRTGGPLTDTQYFGPGTRLTVL.

The chain employs TRBV6-1 and TRBJ1-5; D gene unclear. The V end was cut by 4 bases, the J end by 6 bases, with 10 bases between. The CDR3 loop spans 13 amino acids. Per germline, CDR1 MNHNS and CDR2 SASEGT. The CDR3 protein is CASSVLGSQPQHF. DNA for the CDR3: TGTGCCAGCAGTGTGCTAGGATCTCAGCCCCAGCATTTT.